This is a list of T cell receptor beta chains from one sample in a study of CD8 T cells in ankylosing spondylitis. TCRdb re-called the 5' RACE reads through MiXCR, storing one row per CDR3 protein. The sample consists of 150,000 or so distinct CDR3 sequences, approximately 16% of them appearing once. Material for sequencing was blood, either unsorted or a sorted T cell fraction (not recorded which). The receptors were sampled from a male donor with ankylosing spondylitis or in good health (not recorded which). CDR3s include the opening cysteine and the closing phenylalanine or tryptophan. Fields, in order: clone size, D gene, J gene, V gene, CDR3 protein, CDR3 DNA. D genes are given only for firm matches. Expanded clones are given a class, and other clones once, few, many or no size at all.

. | TRBD1 | TRBJ2-2 | TRBV20-1 | CSARQGSTGELFF | TGCAGTGCGCGACAGGGGAGCACCGGGGAGCTGTTTTTT
. | . | TRBJ1-1 | TRBV5-1 | CASRTQMGTEAFF | TGCGCCAGCAGAACACAGATGGGGACTGAAGCTTTCTTT
many | TRBD1 | TRBJ1-1 | TRBV20-1 | CSARGQGYTEAFF | TGCAGTGCTAGAGGACAGGGGTACACTGAAGCTTTCTTT
many | . | TRBJ2-5 | TRBV20-1 | CSASSAGQETQYF | TGCAGTGCTAGCTCTGCGGGACAAGAGACCCAGTACTTC
many | . | TRBJ1-1 | TRBV5-1 | CASTKNTEAFF | TGCGCCAGCACCAAGAACACTGAAGCTTTCTTT
. | TRBD2 | TRBJ2-3 | TRBV28 | CASSQAGGTDTQYF | TGTGCCAGCAGTCAAGCGGGAGGCACAGATACGCAGTATTTT
many | TRBD2 | TRBJ2-1 | TRBV5-1 | CASSFGTSNNEQFF | TGCGCCAGCAGCTTCGGGACTAGTAACAATGAGCAGTTCTTC
few | . | TRBJ1-1 | TRBV5-1 | CASSWGSTETEAFF | TGCGCCAGCAGCTGGGGGTCTACGGAGACTGAAGCTTTCTTT
few | TRBD2 | TRBJ2-1 | TRBV18 | CASSPASGRASYNEQFF | TGTGCCAGCTCACCGGCTAGCGGGAGGGCCTCCTACAATGAGCAGTTCTTC
many | . | TRBJ2-7 | TRBV20-1 | CSARALSIWGSEQYF | TGCAGTGCTAGAGCTTTATCTATTTGGGGCTCCGAGCAGTACTTC
many | . | TRBJ1-5 | TRBV5-1 | CASSLDPNQPQHF | TGCGCCAGCAGCTTGGACCCAAATCAGCCCCAGCATTTT
many | . | TRBJ2-1 | TRBV5-1 | CASSLEDSYNEQFF | TGCGCCAGCAGCCTGGAGGATTCCTACAATGAGCAGTTCTTC
many | . | TRBJ2-3 | TRBV7-2 | CASSLGVGTDTQYF | TGTGCCAGCAGCTTAGGGGTAGGCACAGATACGCAGTATTTT
many | TRBD1 | TRBJ2-7 | TRBV2 | CASIPDRNNYEQYF | TGTGCCAGCATCCCGGACAGGAATAACTACGAGCAGTACTTC
many | . | TRBJ1-6 | TRBV6-5 | CASSSFDSRNSPLHF | TGTGCCAGCAGTTCTTTCGACTCCCGGAATTCACCCCTCCACTTT
. | . | TRBJ2-1 | TRBV20-1 | CSARLAWQFF | TGCAGTGCTAGGCTAGCTTGGCAGTTCTTC
many | TRBD1 | TRBJ1-2 | TRBV28 | CASSPTPGQRASNYGYTF | TGTGCCAGCAGTCCCACCCCGGGACAGAGGGCGTCTAACTATGGCTACACCTTC
few | TRBD2 | TRBJ2-1 | TRBV28 | CASSPPASGRNEQFF | TGTGCCAGCAGCCCCCCCGCTAGCGGGAGAAATGAGCAGTTCTTC